The text below deals with one T cell receptor beta chain. This receptor's antigen is unknown. Base qualities are missing; no much larger clone stands one base away. Whole blood was collected in K2EDTA tubes by collaborating institutions according to the institutions' own protocols. Collaborator samples were shipped for TCRbeta analysis as frozen whole blood, isolated PBMCs, or DNA extracted from either sample type. CDR1 and CDR2 are read off the germline V gene as SGHRS and YFSETQ. The CDR3 contains 14 residues, cysteine and phenylalanine counted. This entry keeps only the CDR3 DNA: 42 bases, framed from base 1. The germline V end is reduced by 5 bases and the J end by 8 bases; junction bases left unmatched: 5. This specimen comes from a study of blood T cell repertoires in COVID-19 (dated by TCRdb to 2019 to 2021). As for the study more broadly: Collaborator samples came from the United States, Italy and Spain and covered acute and convalescent phases of COVID-19. The repertoires were released in a freely available public database meant as a resource for research on the immune response to SARS-CoV-2. Deeply sampled blood TCRbeta repertoires from subjects exposed to, actively infected with, or recovered from COVID-19 were included in the dataset. Nearly every sample came with metadata listing a de-identified subject ID, COVID-19 status, age in years and sex. HLA class I and class II types, where available, came from metadata supplied by the sample provider rather than from assay-based typing. The prospective study material was composed of cDNA or gDNA derived from T cells, B-cell-depleted T cells, or PBMCs. Samples were obtained from the ongoing ImmuneRACE study (first 160 participants) and from 1,254 subjects provided by 6 global collaborators.

Results and caveats for the whole study, not just this receptor: The quantity of clinical and demographic metadata differed by source and by participant and was supplied without curation.

TCRbeta CDR3 regions were amplified from genomic DNA by means of the immunoSEQ Assay, a bias-controlled multiplex PCR. The study's processing was this. The number of nucleated cells in each sample was estimated by amplification of reference gene primers within the assay. To quantify the absolute abundance of each unique TCRbeta CDR3 rearrangement, sequence reads were collapsed and filtered. Productive Simpson clonality was computed per sample as the square root of Simpson's diversity index over productive rearrangements. TCRdb provides this immuneACCESS table in a form limited to in-frame rearrangements. Some clones are lacking; in checked studies, under half of them reflect an unresolved V gene, and why the rest are absent is not known. Clone size and V and J calls were adopted from that table, with D and trimming inferred from the DNA. Within this sample are under 80,000 clones, with about 87% of them counted one time only. Of the sample, approximately 0.93% falls within the top ten clones.

This receptor was taken from a man aged 70-80 years with acute or convalescent COVID-19. Sequenced input: peripheral blood. This chain is built from TRBV5-1 and TRBJ2-1, with 12 bases matching TRBD1. The CDR3 region reads CASRRDRGQDEQFF. Here is the DNA: TGCGCCAGCAGACGGGACAGGGGGCAAGATGAGCAGTTCTTC.